This entry describes one T cell receptor beta chain. What it binds is not known. In the PCR, 60 Vbeta and 13 Jbeta primers were used. Repertoires were generated with immunoSEQ multiplex PCR, while TCRdb's copy carries only in-frame clones and drops some. The sample records around 170,000 clones, more than 60% being singletons. These data belong to a study of cytomegalovirus exposure and HLA in healthy donors. Trimming took 3 bases from V and 1 from J, leaving 9 bases between them. The CDR3 contains 15 residues. CDR1 and CDR2 from the germline V gene are MGHDK and SYGVNS. Study results and caveats: An observed cluster of highly shared sequence variants was recorded as a likely sequencing artifact. With further analysis later on, most CMV-associated TCR beta chains appeared HLA-restricted. After further analysis at a later stage, around 17,000 TCR beta sequences were associated with HLA alleles at 0.05 false discovery rate.

The chain uses TRBV25-1 and TRBJ2-2; D remains ambiguous. The receptor's source is a man between 18 and 29 years old in good health and CMV-seronegative. The specimen sequenced was PBMCs. The CDR3 coding sequence is TGTGCCAGCAGTGAGCCCGCAGAGAACACCGGGGAGCTGTTTTTT. This gives the protein CASSEPAENTGELFF.